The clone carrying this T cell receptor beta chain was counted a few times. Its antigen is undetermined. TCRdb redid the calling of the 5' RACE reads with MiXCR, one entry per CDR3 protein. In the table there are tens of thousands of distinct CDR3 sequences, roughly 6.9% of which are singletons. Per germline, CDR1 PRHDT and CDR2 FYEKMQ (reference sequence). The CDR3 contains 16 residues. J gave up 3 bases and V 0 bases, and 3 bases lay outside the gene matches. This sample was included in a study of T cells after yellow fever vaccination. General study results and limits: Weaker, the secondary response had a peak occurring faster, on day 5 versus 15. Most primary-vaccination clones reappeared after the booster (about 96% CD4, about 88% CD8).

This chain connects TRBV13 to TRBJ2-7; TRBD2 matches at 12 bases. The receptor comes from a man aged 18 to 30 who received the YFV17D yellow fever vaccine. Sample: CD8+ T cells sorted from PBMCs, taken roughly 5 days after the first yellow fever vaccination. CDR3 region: CASSLGELAGGYEQYF. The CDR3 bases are TGTGCCAGCAGCTTAGGCGAACTAGCGGGGGGCTACGAGCAGTACTTC.